Listed here are 10 T cell receptor beta chains from one sample, sequenced in a study of shared clonotypes between healthy human individuals. Libraries were prepared by immunoSEQ multiplex PCR; TCRdb keeps only in-frame clonotypes and omits some of them. The sample gives 2 million to 2.5 million clones, nearly 97% of which show up once; around 0.13% is in the top ten. The source material was naive CD4+ T cells sorted from blood. The subset was: CD45RA+ positively selected. The receptors shown here come from a man between 18 and 35 years old in good health.

The chain combines TRBV6-5 with TRBJ2-1; TRBD2 agrees at 11 bases. This CDR3 contains 15 residues. From germline, CDR1 is MNHEY and CDR2 SVGAGI. V lost 4 bases to trimming and J lost 10 bases; unmatched junction nucleotides: 9. CDR3 DNA sequence: TGTGCCAGCAGTTGGTCTAGCGGGGGGCCGGGAGAGCAGTTCTTC. Its protein is CASSWSSGGPGEQFF.

The chain employs TRBV5-1 and TRBJ1-4; D is unclear. Trimming removed 3 bases from V and 3 bases from J, with 12 bases in between. The CDR3 consists of 15 residues. Germline assignment: CDR1 SGHRS and CDR2 YFSETQ. This CDR3 is CASSSDLPSNEKLFF. The DNA for the CDR3 is TGCGCCAGCAGCTCGGACCTCCCCTCTAATGAAAAACTGTTTTTT.

This CDR3 is CATQGRGTDTQYF. The CDR3 bases are TGCGCCACCCAGGGGAGAGGCACAGATACGCAGTATTTT. The chain is built from TRBV10-1 and TRBJ2-3; D perhaps matches TRBD1 (6 bases). Trimming stripped 10 bases from V and 1 base from J, with 12 bases between. Germline CDR1 is WNHNN and CDR2 is SYGVQD (reference sequence). This CDR3 is built from 13 residues.

V usage is TRBV27 and J usage is TRBJ1-6, with 8 bases fitting TRBD1. After removal of 5 bases from V and 10 bases from J, the junction contained 1 base not matched to a gene. The CDR3 extends over 12 amino acids. Looked up from germline, CDR1 is MNHEY and CDR2 is SMNVEV (reference sequence). CDR3 in amino acids: CASSQGASPLHF. CDR3 bases: TGTGCCAGCAGTCAGGGGGCCTCACCCCTCCACTTT.

A remark on this clone: Other DNA sequences in this specimen translate into the identical CDR3. The chain has TRBV5-6 and TRBJ2-3; perhaps TRBD2 as D (5 bases). The CDR3 loop spans 14 amino acids. The germline V and J ends were trimmed by 1 base and 2 bases, with 8 bases remaining between them. The V gene's germline CDR1 is SGHDT and CDR2 YYEEEE. The DNA for the CDR3 is TGTGCCAGCAGCTTGCCGGGGTCCACAGATACGCAGTATTTT. It codes for CASSLPGSTDTQYF.

The rearrangement links TRBV10-3 to TRBJ2-5; D possibly corresponds to TRBD2 (7 bases). Per germline, CDR1 ENHRY and CDR2 SYGVKD. The CDR3 is 14 amino acids. V lost 3 bases and J 4 bases, leaving 12 bases between the germline ends. The CDR3 here is CAISDFAGAETQYF. The CDR3 DNA sequence: TGTGCCATCAGTGATTTCGCGGGGGCAGAGACCCAGTACTTC.

This chain links TRBV6-5 with TRBJ2-3; 13 bases are a match to TRBD2. Germline V CDR1 and CDR2: MNHEY, SVGAGI. The trim removed 6 bases at V and 4 bases at J, leaving 4 bases unmatched. The CDR3 consists of 15 residues. The CDR3 DNA sequence: TGTGCCAGCAGCCTACTAGCGGGAGGGTCAGATACGCAGTATTTT. This translates into CASSLLAGGSDTQYF.

With respect to this clone: The sample carries other DNA sequences with the same CDR3. V usage is TRBV7-2 and J usage is TRBJ2-1, with a possible D match to TRBD2 (6 bases). In germline, CDR1 is SGHTA, CDR2 FQGNSA. V was cut by 5 bases and J by 9 bases, with 11 bases left in between. This CDR3 has 12 residues. The CDR3 nucleotides read TGTGCCAGCAGCCTCCGGGGAGGTGAGCAGTTCTTC. It codes for CASSLRGGEQFF.

The V call is TRBV29-1, the J call TRBJ2-7; 8 bases align to TRBD1. Germline trimming cut 4 bases from V and 6 bases from J; bases unmatched to any gene: 11. The CDR3 loop spans 14 amino acids. Looked up from germline, CDR1 is SQVTM and CDR2 is ANQGSEA. For the CDR3, the DNA is TGCAGCGTTGCCCCCGAGACAGGGGTGGGCGAGCAGTACTTC. Protein product: CSVAPETGVGEQYF.

The gene calls are TRBV5-6 and TRBJ2-2; D ambiguous. The CDR3 is 16 amino acids. The germline V and J ends were trimmed by 0 bases and 6 bases, with 15 bases remaining between them. Germline loops: CDR1 SGHDT, CDR2 YYEEEE. CDR3 in amino acids: CASSLAGLFGSGELFF. CDR3 in DNA: TGTGCCAGCAGCTTGGCCGGGCTTTTCGGATCCGGGGAGCTGTTTTTT.